These 25 T cell receptor beta chains were sequenced from one sample in a study of blood T cell repertoires in COVID-19. Only in-frame clones appear in the TCRdb table, and some are missing; sequencing was by immunoSEQ multiplex PCR. The table has about 270,000 clones, under 95% seen once; the top ten hold roughly 2.9%. The material sequenced was PBMCs or T cells enriched from blood (not recorded which). All receptors come from a man aged 40-50 years who had been exposed to COVID-19.

The chain links TRBV28 to TRBJ1-1, with TRBD1 as a possible D gene (5 bases). CDR3 length equals 14 residues. Germline loops: CDR1 MDHEN, CDR2 SYDVKM. V dropped 0 bases and J dropped 4 bases, with 9 bases sitting between them. This chain's CDR3 is CASSLWGLGTEAFF. The CDR3 DNA sequence: TGTGCCAGCAGTTTATGGGGGCTGGGCACTGAAGCTTTCTTT.

This clone has only a few counts. This sequence joins TRBV6-1 and TRBJ1-2; D call uncertain. Germline CDR1 reads MNHNS; CDR2 reads SASEGT. Trimming took off 2 bases at V and 3 bases at J, with 13 bases between the two ends. CDR3 size: 15 residues. The CDR3 spells CASSEPTTAHYGYTF. DNA for the CDR3: TGTGCCAGCAGTGAACCTACCACCGCCCACTATGGCTACACCTTC.

The V gene is TRBV4-1, the J gene TRBJ2-7; D call uncertain. Trimming pared 0 bases from V and 7 bases from J, leaving 7 bases between. The germline gives CDR1 MGHRA, CDR2 YSYEKL. CDR3 length equals 12 residues. CDR3 sequence: CASSQDSIEQYF. The CDR3 DNA reads as TGCGCCAGCAGCCAAGATTCAATTGAGCAGTACTTC.

The CDR3 sequence: CASSNPPGFLGEQYF. Here the CDR3 DNA reads TGTGCCAGTAGTAACCCCCCGGGGTTTCTGGGCGAGCAGTACTTC. The genes are TRBV19 and TRBJ2-7; weak D call: TRBD2 (5 bases). The CDR3 contains 15 residues. The germline V and J ends were trimmed by 4 bases and 6 bases, with 19 bases remaining between them. Germline values: CDR1 LNHDA, CDR2 SQIVND (reference sequence).

The V gene is TRBV7-2, the J gene TRBJ1-2; D perhaps matches TRBD1 (6 bases). V was trimmed by 11 bases and J by 0 bases, leaving 22 bases between them. The CDR3 is made up of 16 amino acids. Germline V gene sequence: CDR1 SGHTA, CDR2 FQGNSA. The CDR3 DNA reads as TGTGCCGTGTGGAGGACAGTTGGAGAAGCTAACTATGGCTACACCTTC. Protein product: CAVWRTVGEANYGYTF.

This clone was seen a single time. The chain combines TRBV19 with TRBJ1-5, with D maybe TRBD1 (5 bases). Per the germline V gene, CDR1 is LNHDA and CDR2 is SQIVND (reference sequence). V dropped 6 bases and J dropped 3 bases, with 12 bases sitting between them. The CDR3 is 14 amino acids. The chain's CDR3 is CASSGHKINQPQHF. The CDR3 nucleotides are TGTGCCAGTAGCGGACACAAAATCAATCAGCCCCAGCATTTT.

The chain couples TRBV10-2 to TRBJ2-1; D is unclear. Trimming shortened V by 2 bases and J by 4 bases, and 12 bases separated the two germline ends. The CDR3 sequence is 15 residues long. Germline V gene lookup returns CDR1 WSHSY and CDR2 SAAADI. CDR3 loop: CASSEEESNYNEQFF. In nucleotides, the CDR3 is TGCGCCAGCAGTGAGGAGGAGAGTAATTACAATGAGCAGTTCTTC.

The rearrangement joins TRBV19 to TRBJ2-3; no definite D call. V was shortened by 10 bases and J by 8 bases, with 16 bases between the two germline ends. Germline-derived CDR1 and CDR2 are LNHDA and SQIVND (reference sequence). The CDR3 runs to 12 residues. CDR3 residues: CATLHGLGTQYF. CDR3 nucleotide sequence: TGTGCCACCCTTCATGGGCTGGGTACGCAGTATTTT. Full variable domain (outside the CDR3, taken from reference TRBV19 and TRBJ2-3): DGGITQSPKYLFRKEGQNVTLSCEQNLNHDAMYWYRQDPGQGLRLIYYSQIVNDFQKGDIAEGYSVSREKKESFPLTVTSAQKNPTAFYLCATLHGLGTQYFGPGTRLTVL.

The rearrangement links TRBV6-5 to TRBJ1-1, with TRBD1 matching 7 bases. V lost 6 bases to trimming and J lost 7 bases; unmatched junction nucleotides: 5. Germline CDR1 and CDR2: MNHEY and SVGAGI. The CDR3 has 12 amino acids. CDR3 coding DNA: TGTGCCAGCAGGGGGACAGCCTATGAAGCTTTCTTT. Translation gives CASRGTAYEAFF.

J is TRBJ1-1 and V is TRBV15; TRBD1 is a possible D gene (6 bases). The CDR3 consists of 16 residues. Per the germline V gene, CDR1 is LNHNV and CDR2 is YYDKDF (reference sequence). Trimming shortened V by 0 bases and J by 5 bases, and 16 bases separated the two germline ends. CDR3 sequence: CATSRDRGGVGTEAFF. Written as DNA, the CDR3 is TGTGCCACCAGCAGAGATAGGGGGGGCGTGGGGACTGAAGCTTTCTTT.

The chain couples TRBV13 to TRBJ2-5; the match to TRBD2 covers 12 bases. Germline-derived CDR1 and CDR2 are PRHDT and FYEKMQ (reference sequence). Trimming took 0 bases from V and 5 from J; bases not matched to a gene: 4. The CDR3 sequence is 16 residues long. The CDR3 region is CASSLGLAGGGETQYF. CDR3 DNA sequence: TGTGCCAGCAGCTTAGGACTAGCGGGAGGCGGGGAGACCCAGTACTTC. Based on the CDR3 plus reference TRBV13 and TRBJ2-5, the full variable domain is AAGVIQSPRHLIKEKRETATLKCYPIPRHDTVYWYQQGPGQDPQFLISFYEKMQSDKGSIPDRFSAQQFSDYHSELNMSSLELGDSALYFCASSLGLAGGGETQYFGPGTRLLVL.

The chain is built from TRBV29-1 and TRBJ2-7; 9 bases fit TRBD1. This CDR3 spans 14 amino acids. After removal of 0 bases from V and 4 bases from J, the junction contained 4 bases not matched to a gene. The germline V gene encodes CDR1 SQVTM and CDR2 ANQGSEA. CDR3 nucleotides: TGCAGCGTTGAAGAGGGGACAGGGACATACGAGCAGTACTTC. This gives the protein CSVEEGTGTYEQYF.

This rearrangement joins TRBV4-2 to TRBJ1-2, with D possibly being TRBD1 (5 bases). V lost 3 bases to trimming and J lost 8 bases, with 13 bases between them. The CDR3 extends over 13 amino acids. CDR1 and CDR2 (germline): LGHNA, YNFKEQ. The CDR3 region has the DNA TGTGCCAGCAGCCAGGCGGGGCTCGAAGGCTACACCTTC. It translates to CASSQAGLEGYTF.

This chain links TRBV5-1 with TRBJ2-1; D uncertain. The CDR3 consists of 13 residues. V lost 0 bases, J lost 4 bases, and 5 bases lay in between. Germline CDR1 is SGHRS and CDR2 is YFSETQ. CDR3 in DNA: TGCGCCAGCAGCTTGGACATATACAATGAGCAGTTCTTC. Amino acids: CASSLDIYNEQFF.

The CDR3 sequence is CASSWTGGVDTQYF. CDR3 nucleotide sequence: TGTGCCAGCAGCTGGACAGGGGGAGTAGATACGCAGTATTTT. The chain is built from TRBV7-9 and TRBJ2-3; TRBD1 agrees at 10 bases. CDR3 size: 14 residues. V shed 4 bases, J shed 5 bases, and the junction held 3 bases outside the gene matches. The germline CDR1 and CDR2 sequences are SEHNR and FQNEAQ (reference sequence).

The CDR3 sequence: CASHPTGNYGYTF. DNA for the CDR3: TGTGCCAGCCACCCGACAGGGAACTATGGCTACACCTTC. This chain connects TRBV27 to TRBJ1-2, with 7 bases lining up with TRBD1. CDR3 length: 13 residues. Germline V gives CDR1 MNHEY, CDR2 SMNVEV (reference sequence). After removal of 8 bases from V and 2 bases from J, the junction contained 5 bases not matched to a gene.

The chain recombines TRBV28 with TRBJ2-7; 8 bases line up with TRBD1. Looked up from germline, CDR1 is MDHEN and CDR2 is SYDVKM. This CDR3 is built from 14 residues. Trimming at V came to 7 bases and at J to 4 bases, leaving 9 bases not matched to a gene. In nucleotides, the CDR3 is TGTGCCAGCAACAGACAGGGGAGTTTGTACGAGCAGTACTTC. Translated: CASNRQGSLYEQYF.

The rearrangement joins TRBV28 to TRBJ2-2; 10 nucleotides agree with TRBD1. CDR1 MDHEN and CDR2 SYDVKM come from the germline V gene. The CDR3 has 17 amino acids. V gave up 3 bases and J gave up 5 bases; unmatched junction bases: 9. CDR3 loop: CASSFYGTGVRTGELFF. For the CDR3, the DNA is TGTGCCAGCAGTTTCTATGGGACAGGGGTAAGGACCGGGGAGCTGTTTTTT.

The chain employs TRBV7-9 and TRBJ2-1, with 9 bases identical to TRBD1. The CDR3 has 18 amino acids. The V gene end was trimmed by 0 bases and the J gene end by 4 bases; junction bases not matched to a gene: 10. CDR1 and CDR2 (germline): SEHNR, FQNEAQ (reference sequence). The CDR3 is CASSLATLRTGAYNEQFF. The CDR3 nucleotides are TGTGCCAGCAGCTTAGCGACTCTCCGGACAGGGGCTTACAATGAGCAGTTCTTC.

This chain joins TRBV21-1 and TRBJ2-2; the table's D gene call, TRBD2, was not cross checked with the DNA. TRBV21-1 counts as a pseudogene. CDR3 length equals 17 residues. In nucleotides, the CDR3 is TGTGCCAGCAGCAAAGTTGCAGGACTAGCGCCCCTCCGGGAGCTGTTTTTT. It encodes CASSKVAGLAPLRELFF.

The gene calls are TRBV19 and TRBJ1-2; 7 bases map to TRBD1. CDR1 is LNHDA and CDR2 is SQIVND in the germline V gene (reference sequence). The J segment lost 4 bases and the V segment lost 7 bases, leaving 12 bases of the junction unmatched. This CDR3 is 15 amino acids long. The CDR3 DNA is TGTGCCAGTACCTATCCGGGACAGAGTGTCTATGGCTACACCTTC. This sequence encodes CASTYPGQSVYGYTF.

This rearrangement joins TRBV28 to TRBJ1-1; 7 bases are shared with TRBD1. In germline, CDR1 is MDHEN, CDR2 SYDVKM. V was pared by 3 bases and J by 5 bases, with 6 bases of the junction left unmatched. The CDR3 has 14 amino acids. The CDR3 bases are TGTGCCAGCAGTTTCCCGGGACAGAAGACTGAAGCTTTCTTT. It yields the protein CASSFPGQKTEAFF.

The chain combines TRBV19 with TRBJ1-3; 7 bases align to TRBD1. V gave up 3 bases and J gave up 3 bases; unmatched junction bases: 11. CDR1 LNHDA and CDR2 SQIVND come from the germline V gene (reference sequence). The CDR3 contains 17 residues. In DNA form, the CDR3 reads TGTGCCAGTAGTATTGGGAGGACAGGCTTAGGTGGAAACACCATATATTTT. It is translated as CASSIGRTGLGGNTIYF.

The chain couples TRBV6-5 to TRBJ2-7, with unresolved D. This CDR3 comprises 13 residues. In germline, CDR1 is MNHEY, CDR2 SVGAGI. V lost 4 bases and J 3 bases, leaving 10 bases between the germline ends. The chain's CDR3 is CASSSTDVYEQYF. The DNA of the CDR3 is TGTGCCAGCAGTTCCACAGACGTCTACGAGCAGTACTTC.

V usage is TRBV10-3 and J usage is TRBJ2-5; D is possibly TRBD1 (6 bases). Germline CDR1 is ENHRY and CDR2 is SYGVKD. CDR3 length: 13 amino acids. Trimming cost V 5 bases and J 2 bases, with 9 bases left between them. The chain's CDR3 is CAISSRGQETQYF. CDR3 DNA: TGTGCCATCAGTAGCAGGGGACAAGAGACCCAGTACTTC.